This T cell receptor beta chain was recorded in a study of T-cell reconstitution after alpha-beta-depleted transplantation in children. Study observations and caveats: Reportedly, alpha-beta T cells present about two months post-transplant originated from several hundred expanded clones of graft origin.

This clonotype was counted ten times or more. Antigen specificity is unknown. The TCRbeta library was prepared with unique molecular identifiers. TCRdb passed the PCR reads through MiXCR, listing each CDR3 protein once. In the table there are fewer than 700,000 distinct CDR3 sequences, 13% of which are singletons. The sequencing used PBMCs, mostly from graft donor cells, collected 360 days after TCRalphabeta/CD19-depleted stem cell transplant. The receptor was derived from a male patient aged 5 to 17 who had a stem cell transplant for acute myeloid leukemia, so the T cells may come from the graft donor.

CDR3 DNA sequence: TGTGCCAGCAGCCCGAGGACGGTGAACACCGGGGAGCTGTTTTTT. Its protein is CASSPRTVNTGELFF. The genes are TRBV2 and TRBJ2-2; D remains unclear. The CDR3 extends over 15 amino acids. Per the germline V gene, CDR1 is SNHLY and CDR2 is FYNNEI. Trimming removed 6 bases from V and 1 base from J, with 12 bases in between.